The 32 T cell receptor beta chains reported below all come from one sample, sequenced in a study of control samples from healthy donors and cancer patients. Here immunoSEQ multiplex PCR was the method, and the copy in TCRdb shows in-frame clones only, minus some. The sample holds 250,000 to 300,000 clones, about four fifths seen once. Sequenced sample: PBMCs. These receptors were obtained from a woman aged 55-70 years with lung cancer.

This chain links TRBV5-4 with TRBJ2-3; 11 bases match TRBD2. J lost 2 bases, V lost 4 bases, and 12 bases had no gene match. Germline values: CDR1 SGHNT, CDR2 YYREEE (reference sequence). The length of the CDR3 is 18 residues. In DNA form, the CDR3 reads TGTGCCAGCAGCGGCTCAGAAACTAGCGGGGGCTACACAGATACGCAGTATTTT. Translation gives CASSGSETSGGYTDTQYF. The full variable domain, with the rest looked up from reference TRBV5-4 and TRBJ2-3, is ETGVTQSPTHLIKTRGQQVTLRCSSQSGHNTVSWYQQALGQGPQFIFQYYREEENGRGNFPPRFSGLQFPNYSSELNVNALELDDSALYLCASSGSETSGGYTDTQYFGPGTRLTVL.

V usage is TRBV1 and J usage is TRBJ1-2; the table's D call, TRBD1, has no DNA check behind it. TRBV1 is recorded as a pseudogene. CDR3 length equals 18 residues. The CDR3 bases are TGCACCAGCAGCCAACCGAACCCCTGGGACAGATCAAACTATGGCTACACCTTC. This translates into CTSSQPNPWDRSNYGYTF.

The chain uses TRBV24-1 and TRBJ1-2, with TRBD1 matching 7 bases. This CDR3 comprises 15 residues. Germline V CDR1 and CDR2: KGHDR, SFDVKD. Losses at the gene ends were 3 bases for V and 8 bases for J; bases not matched to a gene: 11. DNA for the CDR3: TGTGCCACCAGTGATCCGGGGACAGCTGTGGAGGGCTACACCTTC. Translated: CATSDPGTAVEGYTF.

The J gene is TRBJ1-4, the V gene TRBV15; D perhaps matches TRBD1 (5 bases). CDR1 is LNHNV and CDR2 is YYDKDF in the germline V gene (reference sequence). This CDR3 comprises 16 residues. V was cut by 0 bases and J by 0 bases, with 8 bases left in between. CDR3 residues: CATSRDGAATNEKLFF. CDR3 coding DNA: TGTGCCACCAGCAGAGATGGGGCTGCAACTAATGAAAAACTGTTTTTT.

J is TRBJ1-2 and V is TRBV5-1; tentatively, D is TRBD1 (6 bases). The CDR3 has 14 residues. Germline CDR1 reads SGHRS; CDR2 reads YFSETQ. V was trimmed by 6 bases and J by 3 bases, leaving 15 bases between them. Here the CDR3 DNA reads TGCGCCAGCAAAGGGGGGCTAGGGGACTATGGCTACACCTTC. This translates into CASKGGLGDYGYTF.

This clone appeared a single time. The CDR3 DNA sequence: TGCAGTGCGGGCCGCACAGATACGCAGTATTTT. It encodes CSAGRTDTQYF. The chain has TRBV20-1 and TRBJ2-3; D not resolved. The length of the CDR3 is 11 residues. V dropped 6 bases and J dropped 1 base, with 5 bases sitting between them. Germline V gives CDR1 DFQATT, CDR2 SNEGSKA (reference sequence).

The rearrangement joins TRBV10-1 to TRBJ2-3, with D maybe TRBD1 (6 bases). CDR3 length: 12 residues. Germline V gives CDR1 WNHNN, CDR2 SYGVQD (reference sequence). Between the trimmed V and J ends, which lost 0 bases and 11 bases, there was a span of 9 bases. The CDR3 here is CASSESRDMQYF. DNA of the CDR3: TGCGCCAGCAGTGAGTCGAGGGACATGCAGTATTTT.

The chain combines TRBV6-2 or TRBV6-3 with TRBJ1-4; D is possibly TRBD1 (6 bases). The CDR3 loop spans 16 amino acids. Germline CDR1 reads MNHEY; CDR2 reads SVGEGT. V lost 5 bases and J 0 bases, leaving 13 bases between the germline ends. In DNA, the CDR3 is TGTGCCAGCAGTCGCAGGGACATACCAACTAATGAAAAACTGTTTTTT. Translated, it gives CASSRRDIPTNEKLFF.

The chain joins TRBV21-1 to TRBJ1-2; no DNA check was done on the table's D call, TRBD1. TRBV21-1 is marked as a pseudogene. This CDR3 has 12 residues. The CDR3 sequence is CASSEGPYGYTF. The CDR3 DNA sequence: TGTGCCAGCAGCGAAGGGCCTTATGGCTACACCTTC.

The genes are TRBV5-1 and TRBJ2-5, with a weak D call TRBD2 (6 bases). The CDR3 contains 16 residues. V was cut by 0 bases and J by 5 bases, with 17 bases left in between. Germline CDR1 and CDR2: SGHRS and YFSETQ. The CDR3 spells CASSLDGGGARETQYF. CDR3 coding DNA: TGCGCCAGCAGCTTGGACGGGGGTGGGGCACGGGAGACCCAGTACTTC.

The chain employs TRBV23-1 and TRBJ2-7, with a weak D call TRBD2 (5 bases). TRBV23-1 is sorted into the ORF group, with uncertain function. Between the trimmed V and J ends, which lost 7 bases and 7 bases, there was a span of 20 bases. This CDR3 region has 14 residues. CDR3 sequence: CASTVRELHDEQYF. In DNA form, the CDR3 reads TGCGCCAGCACTGTCCGGGAACTCCACGATGAGCAGTACTTC.

This chain uses TRBV5-1 with TRBJ1-6; D possibly corresponds to TRBD1 (5 bases). The CDR3 is 18 residues long. V lost 1 base, J lost 8 bases, and 22 bases lay in between. Germline assignment: CDR1 SGHRS and CDR2 YFSETQ. The CDR3 region is CASSLSLMAARGDSPLHF. In nucleotides, the CDR3 is TGCGCCAGCAGCTTGTCCCTTATGGCGGCAAGGGGCGATTCACCCCTCCACTTT.

Concerning this clone: Within the sample, other DNA sequences also encode this same CDR3. This chain links TRBV24-1 with TRBJ2-6; 7 nucleotides line up with TRBD1. The CDR3 length is 15 residues. Germline V gives CDR1 KGHDR, CDR2 SFDVKD. The V gene end was trimmed by 4 bases and the J gene end by 2 bases; junction bases not matched to a gene: 1. In nucleotides, the CDR3 is TGTGCCACCAGTGACGGACAGGCTGGGGCCAACGTCCTGACTTTC. Protein: CATSDGQAGANVLTF.

The chain carries TRBV19 and TRBJ2-1; 12 bases map to TRBD1. CDR1 is LNHDA and CDR2 is SQIVND in the germline V gene (reference sequence). V shed 1 base, J shed 9 bases, and the junction held 4 bases outside the gene matches. CDR3 length: 15 residues. CDR3 sequence: CASSIAGTGGPEQFF. The DNA for the CDR3 is TGTGCCAGTAGTATAGCCGGGACAGGGGGCCCTGAGCAGTTCTTC.

The V call is TRBV6-5, the J call TRBJ1-2; D uncertain. This CDR3 has 11 amino acids. The V gene lost 6 bases and the J gene lost 5 bases, with 7 bases spanning the gap. Germline CDR1 and CDR2: MNHEY and SVGAGI. The CDR3 region is CASRQEYGYTF. CDR3 bases: TGTGCCAGCAGGCAAGAATATGGCTACACCTTC.

The CDR3 is CASSSPGSRSQYF. CDR3 sequence (DNA): TGTGCCAGCAGCTCGCCCGGGAGCCGGTCCCAGTACTTC. The V and J genes are TRBV11-3 and TRBJ2-5, with a weak D call TRBD2 (6 bases). The CDR3 contains 13 residues. Germline CDR1 reads SGHNT; CDR2 reads YENEEA. The V gene lost 4 bases and the J gene lost 9 bases, with 15 bases spanning the gap.

The chain couples TRBV28 to TRBJ2-1; D not certain. Germline V gene data show CDR1 as MDHEN and CDR2 as SYDVKM. The CDR3 has 15 residues. V lost 6 bases and J lost 0, with 12 bases in between. The DNA of the CDR3 is TGTGCCAGCAGCCTAGTACCCAGCTCCTACAATGAGCAGTTCTTC. Its translation is CASSLVPSSYNEQFF.

The V and J genes are TRBV3-1 (or the pseudogene TRBV3-2) and TRBJ2-7; TRBD2 aligns across 9 bases. There are 15 residues in the CDR3. The V segment lost 4 bases and the J segment 4 bases; nucleotides outside the gene matches: 8. Germline V CDR1 and CDR2: LGHDT, YNNKEL (reference sequence). The CDR3 protein is CASSPAAGGQYEQYF. The CDR3 DNA reads TGTGCCAGCAGCCCCGCAGCGGGGGGCCAATACGAGCAGTACTTC.

The gene calls are TRBV3-1 (or the pseudogene TRBV3-2) and TRBJ2-3, with D perhaps TRBD1 or TRBD2 (5 bases each). Germline V gene sequence: CDR1 LGHDT, CDR2 YNNKEL (reference sequence). The CDR3 totals 12 residues. Deletions cut 8 bases from V and 4 bases from J, with 10 bases between. The CDR3 DNA is TGTGCCAGCGGGGGACGAGCAGATACGCAGTATTTT. Amino acids: CASGGRADTQYF.

V and J are TRBV5-4 and TRBJ2-2; no clear D. Germline loops: CDR1 SGHNT, CDR2 YYREEE (reference sequence). The CDR3 has 15 amino acids. V lost 4 bases and J lost 3, with 13 bases in between. The CDR3 coding sequence is TGTGCCAGCAGCGAGAGTAGGGCGTACACCGGGGAGCTGTTTTTT. Protein sequence: CASSESRAYTGELFF.

The chain links TRBV5-1 to TRBJ2-3, with 9 positions matching TRBD2. CDR1 and CDR2 (germline): SGHRS, YFSETQ. V was clipped by 4 bases and J by 6 bases; unmatched bases: 6. The CDR3 runs to 14 residues. The chain's CDR3 is CASSPGTSRDTQYF. The CDR3 DNA sequence: TGCGCCAGCAGCCCCGGGACTAGCAGGGATACGCAGTATTTT. The variable domain in full, with the rest retrieved from reference TRBV5-1 and TRBJ2-3, is KAGVTQTPRYLIKTRGQQVTLSCSPISGHRSVSWYQQTPGQGLQFLFEYFSETQRNKGNFPGRFSGRQFSNSRSEMNVSTLELGDSALYLCASSPGTSRDTQYFGPGTRLTVL.

The rearrangement links TRBV20-1 to TRBJ1-1, with D maybe TRBD1 (5 bases). Trimming cost V 3 bases and J 3 bases, with 14 bases left between them. Germline CDR1 DFQATT, CDR2 SNEGSKA (reference sequence). CDR3 length: 14 amino acids. This chain's CDR3 is CSASPRATDTEAFF. In DNA, the CDR3 is TGCAGTGCTAGTCCCAGGGCCACAGACACTGAAGCTTTCTTT.

This chain uses TRBV7-2 with TRBJ2-1; D unresolved. CDR3 length: 13 residues. V dropped 1 base and J dropped 8 bases, with 9 bases sitting between them. Germline V gene lookup returns CDR1 SGHTA and CDR2 FQGNSA. The CDR3 region is CASSLGRPYEQFF. The CDR3 coding sequence is TGTGCCAGCAGCTTAGGACGTCCCTATGAGCAGTTCTTC.

The genes are TRBV6-6 and TRBJ2-5, with a tentative D call TRBD1 (6 bases). Germline V gives CDR1 MNHNY, CDR2 SVGAGI (reference sequence). Trimming took 7 bases from V and 4 from J, leaving 19 bases between them. This CDR3 spans 15 amino acids. CDR3 nucleotides: TGTGCCAGCATCGCCCGCAGGGGTTCGGGAGAGACCCAGTACTTC. Amino acid sequence: CASIARRGSGETQYF.

The chain is built from TRBV7-3 and TRBJ2-3; the D gene could be TRBD1 or TRBD2 (6 bases each). Trimming took 5 bases from V and 1 from J, leaving 13 bases between them. Germline CDR1 and CDR2: SGHTA and FQGTGA. There are 15 residues in the CDR3. CDR3 protein: CASSPGGLGTDTQYF. As DNA, the CDR3 is TGTGCCAGCAGCCCCGGGGGCTTGGGCACAGATACGCAGTATTTT.

The chain employs TRBV24-1 and TRBJ2-5; D is uncertain. The CDR3 covers 15 residues. Trimming pared 3 bases from V and 4 bases from J, leaving 14 bases between. Germline values: CDR1 KGHDR, CDR2 SFDVKD. This CDR3 reads CATSDPRRAGETQYF. The CDR3 bases are TGTGCCACCAGTGATCCGAGACGGGCCGGAGAGACCCAGTACTTC.

This chain joins TRBV18 and TRBJ1-1; no reliable D call. This CDR3 has 13 residues. Per germline, CDR1 KGHSH and CDR2 LQKENI. V was clipped by 8 bases and J by 1 base, with 11 bases between them. The CDR3 DNA sequence: TGTGCCAGCCGGTTACAGAAGAACACTGAAGCTTTCTTT. Its protein product is CASRLQKNTEAFF.

The chain couples TRBV7-2 to TRBJ1-1; 7 nucleotides agree with TRBD1. CDR1 is SGHTA and CDR2 is FQGNSA in the germline V gene. The J segment lost 8 bases and the V segment lost 5 bases, leaving 5 bases of the junction unmatched. The CDR3 length is 12 residues. The CDR3 DNA follows: TGTGCCAGCAGCATGGCAGGGGGAGAAGCTTTCTTT. Its translation: CASSMAGGEAFF.

The gene calls are TRBV7-3 and TRBJ2-1; 8 bases agree with TRBD1. Germline trimming cut 5 bases from V and 7 bases from J; bases unmatched to any gene: 10. Germline lookup yields CDR1 SGHTA and CDR2 FQGTGA. The CDR3 is 15 amino acids. CDR3 nucleotide sequence: TGTGCCAGCAGCCAGGGACAGGCCGGAGGAAATGAGCAGTTCTTC. Amino acid sequence: CASSQGQAGGNEQFF.

The chain employs TRBV28 and TRBJ1-1; D gene uncertain. V was pared by 3 bases and J by 4 bases, with 9 bases between. There are 13 residues in the CDR3. The germline CDR1 and CDR2 sequences are MDHEN and SYDVKM. The CDR3: CASSFFSGTEAFF. CDR3 nucleotides: TGTGCCAGCAGTTTCTTCAGTGGCACTGAAGCTTTCTTT.

The rearrangement uses TRBV18 and TRBJ1-4; D is ambiguous. V lost 1 base to trimming and J lost 7 bases, with 13 bases between them. The CDR3 is 15 residues long. Germline CDR1 reads KGHSH; CDR2 reads LQKENI. CDR3 region: CASSPLLSASEKLFF. As DNA, the CDR3 is TGTGCCAGCTCACCACTTCTTTCCGCCAGTGAAAAACTGTTTTTT.

The chain couples TRBV19 to TRBJ2-7; D call uncertain. CDR1 and CDR2 from the germline V gene are LNHDA and SQIVND (reference sequence). V was trimmed by 1 base and J by 3 bases, leaving 13 bases between them. CDR3 length: 15 residues. This CDR3 is CASSIGVGPYYEQYF. In DNA form, the CDR3 reads TGTGCCAGTAGTATAGGGGTTGGACCCTACTACGAGCAGTACTTC.